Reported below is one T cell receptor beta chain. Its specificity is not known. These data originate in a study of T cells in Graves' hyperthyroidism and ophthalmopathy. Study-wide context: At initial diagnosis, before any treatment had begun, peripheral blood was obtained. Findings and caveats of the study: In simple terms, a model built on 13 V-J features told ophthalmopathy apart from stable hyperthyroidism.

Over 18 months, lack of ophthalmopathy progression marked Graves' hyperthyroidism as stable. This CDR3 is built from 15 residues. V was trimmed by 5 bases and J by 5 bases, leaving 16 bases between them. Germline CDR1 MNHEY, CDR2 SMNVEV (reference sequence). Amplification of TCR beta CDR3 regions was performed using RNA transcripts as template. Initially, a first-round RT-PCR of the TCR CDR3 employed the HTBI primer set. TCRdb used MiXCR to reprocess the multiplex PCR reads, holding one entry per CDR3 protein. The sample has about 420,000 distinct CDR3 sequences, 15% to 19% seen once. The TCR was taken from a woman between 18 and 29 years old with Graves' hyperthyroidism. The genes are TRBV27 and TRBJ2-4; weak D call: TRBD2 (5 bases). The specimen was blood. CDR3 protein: CASSRGTVNQNIQYF. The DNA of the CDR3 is TGTGCCAGCAGTCGGGGTACCGTTAACCAAAACATTCAGTACTTC.